Following are 28 T cell receptor beta chains from one sample sequenced in a study of blood T cell repertoires in COVID-19. TCRdb keeps only in-frame clones here, not all; method: immunoSEQ multiplex PCR. The sample carries some 150,000 clones, over 85% recorded once. Material for sequencing was peripheral blood. These TCRs come from a human donor in a cohort sampled during active COVID-19.

J is TRBJ1-1 and V is TRBV18; D unresolved. Germline V gene sequence: CDR1 KGHSH, CDR2 LQKENI. The CDR3 is made up of 13 amino acids. V lost 3 bases to trimming and J lost 10 bases, with 15 bases between them. The CDR3 region is CASSPDVYGGAFF. DNA for the CDR3: TGTGCCAGCTCACCCGACGTATACGGAGGAGCTTTCTTT.

This clone was seen just once. A read error may account for a junction end that differs from germline. The chain couples TRBV4-1 to TRBJ2-3; 8 bases agree with TRBD1. Germline CDR1 and CDR2: MGHRA and YSYEKL. The CDR3 has 15 amino acids. CDR3 sequence (DNA): TGCGCCAGCAGCCAAATCGGACAGGGCACGGATACGCAGTATTTT. This codes for CASSQIGQGTDTQYF.

The CDR3 reads CASSKEAPGALYSNQPQHF. For the CDR3, the DNA is TGTGCCAGCAGCAAGGAGGCGCCAGGGGCCTTGTATAGCAATCAGCCCCAGCATTTT. V is TRBV7-2 and J is TRBJ1-5; the D gene is possibly TRBD1 (6 bases). In germline, CDR1 is SGHTA, CDR2 FQGNSA. The CDR3 runs 19 residues. Between the trimmed V and J ends, which lost 5 bases and 0 bases, there was a span of 23 bases.

The genes are TRBV9 and TRBJ2-3; 10 nucleotides match TRBD2. The CDR3 is made up of 16 amino acids. The J segment lost 4 bases and the V segment lost 2 bases, leaving 7 bases of the junction unmatched. Germline V gives CDR1 SGDLS, CDR2 YYNGEE. The CDR3 bases are TGTGCCAGCAGCGTGAATAGCGGGGGGATCGCAGATACGCAGTATTTT. This gives the protein CASSVNSGGIADTQYF.

The CDR3 DNA reads TGTGCCAGCGGCCTAAGCCCGGGGTCTTCCGATACGCAGTATTTT. Protein product: CASGLSPGSSDTQYF. This chain links TRBV5-4 with TRBJ2-3, with a tentative D call TRBD2 (5 bases). The CDR3 extends over 15 amino acids. V was cut by 7 bases and J by 6 bases, with 21 bases left in between. The germline V gene has CDR1 SGHNT and CDR2 YYREEE (reference sequence).

The chain has TRBV4-1 and TRBJ2-3; D may be TRBD1 (6 bases). CDR1 MGHRA and CDR2 YSYEKL come from the germline V gene. V was cut by 0 bases and J by 1 base, with 11 bases left in between. This CDR3 is built from 16 residues. The CDR3 DNA follows: TGCGCCAGCAGCCAAGAAGGGGGTAGCCGCACAGATACGCAGTATTTT. Protein: CASSQEGGSRTDTQYF.

The chain is built from TRBV13 and TRBJ1-2, with D possibly matching TRBD1 (5 bases). The CDR3 totals 15 residues. Germline V gives CDR1 PRHDT, CDR2 FYEKMQ (reference sequence). Trimming pared 5 bases from V and 8 bases from J, leaving 21 bases between. The CDR3 DNA reads TGTGCCAGCAGCAGGGGAGCGGGCCTAGGGGAGGGCTACACCTTC. Translation: CASSRGAGLGEGYTF. The full variable domain, with the rest looked up from reference TRBV13 and TRBJ1-2, is AAGVIQSPRHLIKEKRETATLKCYPIPRHDTVYWYQQGPGQDPQFLISFYEKMQSDKGSIPDRFSAQQFSDYHSELNMSSLELGDSALYFCASSRGAGLGEGYTFGSGTRLTVV.

This clone was seen just once. The chain couples TRBV11-2 to TRBJ2-5; D might be TRBD1 (6 bases). Looked up from germline, CDR1 is SGHAT and CDR2 is FQNNGV. V lost 5 bases and J 5 bases, leaving 18 bases between the germline ends. The CDR3 sequence is 15 residues long. The CDR3 protein is CASSLMTGSGETQYF. The CDR3 region has the DNA TGTGCCAGCAGCCTCATGACAGGATCGGGGGAGACCCAGTACTTC.

The chain couples TRBV7-6 to TRBJ2-7; 9 positions agree with TRBD1. The V segment lost 4 bases and the J segment 2 bases; nucleotides outside the gene matches: 6. Germline V gene lookup returns CDR1 SGHVS and CDR2 FNYEAQ. The CDR3 has 15 amino acids. The CDR3 region is CASSSRDRAPYEQYF. The CDR3 DNA reads TGTGCCAGCAGCTCCAGGGACAGGGCTCCCTACGAGCAGTACTTC.

This rearrangement joins TRBV6-5 to TRBJ2-3, with TRBD2 as a possible D gene (6 bases). Trimming pared 7 bases from V and 0 bases from J, leaving 14 bases between. Germline V lookup: CDR1 MNHEY, CDR2 SVGAGI. CDR3 length: 15 residues. As DNA, the CDR3 is TGTGCCAGCAAAGGAGTCGGGGGAAGCACAGATACGCAGTATTTT. Protein: CASKGVGGSTDTQYF.

J is TRBJ1-6 and V is TRBV6-5, with a weak D call TRBD1 (5 bases). The germline V and J ends were trimmed by 6 bases and 10 bases, with 16 bases remaining between them. Looked up from germline, CDR1 is MNHEY and CDR2 is SVGAGI. This CDR3 is built from 14 residues. Here the CDR3 DNA reads TGTGCCAGCAGACAGGCAGGTCTATTCTCACCCCTCCACTTT. This sequence encodes CASRQAGLFSPLHF.

The chain joins TRBV2 to TRBJ1-5; maybe TRBD1 (6 bases). V was shortened by 5 bases and J by 5 bases, with 10 bases between the two germline ends. This CDR3 has 13 residues. Germline CDR1 reads SNHLY; CDR2 reads FYNNEI. The CDR3 is CASSPDSDQPQHF. For the CDR3, the DNA is TGTGCCAGCAGTCCGGACAGTGATCAGCCCCAGCATTTT.

This clone was counted only a few times. This chain uses TRBV5-1 with TRBJ1-6; possible D gene TRBD1, 6 bases. There are 16 residues in the CDR3. The germline V and J ends were trimmed by 0 bases and 9 bases, with 16 bases remaining between them. Germline-derived CDR1 and CDR2 are SGHRS and YFSETQ. The CDR3 DNA is TGCGCCAGCAGCTTGGCTTCAGGGGCCCGCGGTTCACCCCTCCACTTT. Encoded protein: CASSLASGARGSPLHF.

The V gene is TRBV6-5, the J gene TRBJ2-3; a possible D gene is TRBD2 (7 bases). V was clipped by 0 bases and J by 4 bases, with 11 bases between them. The CDR3 loop spans 15 amino acids. The V gene's germline CDR1 is MNHEY and CDR2 SVGAGI. The CDR3 reads CASSYSGEGADTQYF. The CDR3 nucleotides are TGTGCCAGCAGTTACTCGGGGGAGGGGGCAGATACGCAGTATTTT.

The CDR3 DNA reads TGTGCCAGCAGCTATAGGGGTGGGGAGACCCAGTACTTC. As protein: CASSYRGGETQYF. This chain joins TRBV5-8 and TRBJ2-5, with D perhaps TRBD1 (5 bases). The CDR3 runs 13 residues. CDR1 and CDR2 (germline): SGHTS, YDEGEE. V was trimmed by 3 bases and J by 5 bases, leaving 11 bases between them.

This rearrangement joins TRBV3-1 (or the pseudogene TRBV3-2) to TRBJ2-1; 7 bases align to TRBD2. Trimming took 0 bases from V and 5 from J; bases not matched to a gene: 7. Germline loops: CDR1 LGHDT, CDR2 YNNKEL (reference sequence). This CDR3 region has 16 residues. For the CDR3, the DNA is TGTGCCAGCAGCCAAGAGGGGGAGGGGAGAAACAATGAGCAGTTCTTC. It is translated as CASSQEGEGRNNEQFF.

J is TRBJ2-3 and V is TRBV19; 10 bases fit TRBD2. CDR1 is LNHDA, CDR2 SQIVND, per germline (reference sequence). The CDR3 contains 18 residues. V was clipped by 2 bases and J by 1 base; unmatched bases: 9. The CDR3 region is CASSIRSLAGERTDTQYF. DNA of the CDR3: TGTGCCAGTAGTATAAGAAGTCTAGCGGGGGAGCGCACAGATACGCAGTATTTT.

This clone came up a few times. The chain employs TRBV7-9 and TRBJ2-3; D gene uncertain. This CDR3 has 16 residues. The germline CDR1 and CDR2 sequences are SEHNR and FQNEAQ (reference sequence). V was pared by 0 bases and J by 0 bases, with 10 bases between. For the CDR3, the DNA is TGTGCCAGCAGCTTAGCGGTGGGCCGAAGCACAGATACGCAGTATTTT. The encoded protein is CASSLAVGRSTDTQYF.

For the CDR3, the DNA is TGTGCCAGCAGCTTAGATCGGGGAGCTGAAGAAAAACTGTTTTTT. Its protein is CASSLDRGAEEKLFF. This chain links TRBV11-2 with TRBJ1-4; D ambiguous. CDR1 is SGHAT and CDR2 is FQNNGV in the germline V gene. The CDR3 spans 15 residues. Trimming took off 0 bases at V and 8 bases at J, with 13 bases between the two ends.

The chain joins TRBV11-1 to TRBJ1-2, with TRBD1 matching 9 bases. This CDR3 comprises 13 residues. The V gene end was trimmed by 7 bases and the J gene end by 3 bases; junction bases not matched to a gene: 3. The germline V gene encodes CDR1 SGHAT and CDR2 FQDESV (reference sequence). The CDR3, as DNA: TGTGCCAGCACCCGGGACAGGGACTATGGCTACACCTTC. Amino acids: CASTRDRDYGYTF.

This chain uses TRBV29-1 with TRBJ2-1, with no clear D. CDR3 length: 12 amino acids. Germline-derived CDR1 and CDR2 are SQVTM and ANQGSEA. V gave up 2 bases and J gave up 2 bases, with 4 bases separating them. Here the CDR3 reads CSVEPAYNEQFF. The CDR3 DNA is TGCAGCGTTGAACCAGCCTACAATGAGCAGTTCTTC.

This chain joins TRBV27 and TRBJ1-2; 8 bases are shared with TRBD1. V lost 2 bases to trimming and J lost 10 bases; unmatched junction nucleotides: 9. The CDR3 is 14 residues long. Germline lookup yields CDR1 MNHEY and CDR2 SMNVEV (reference sequence). The CDR3 here is CASSLRRQGFDYTF. CDR3 bases: TGTGCCAGCAGTTTAAGGCGACAGGGGTTCGACTACACCTTC.

V is TRBV5-1 and J is TRBJ2-2; D is ambiguous. The CDR3 extends over 14 amino acids. V lost 1 base, J lost 6 bases, and 10 bases lay in between. Per germline, CDR1 SGHRS and CDR2 YFSETQ. The CDR3 reads CASSLSFAPGELFF. The DNA of the CDR3 is TGCGCCAGCAGCTTGTCTTTCGCGCCCGGGGAGCTGTTTTTT.

The rearrangement uses TRBV27 and TRBJ1-2; TRBD1 might be the D (5 bases). The CDR3 length is 16 residues. CDR1 is MNHEY and CDR2 is SMNVEV in the germline V gene (reference sequence). V dropped 3 bases and J dropped 4 bases, with 18 bases sitting between them. CDR3 in DNA: TGTGCCAGCAGTTTCCAGGGCCGCGGCGCCGTCTATGGCTACACCTTC. Protein sequence: CASSFQGRGAVYGYTF.

V usage is TRBV11-3 and J usage is TRBJ2-1; TRBD2 aligns across 10 bases. J gave up 8 bases and V 1 base, and 8 bases lay outside the gene matches. The CDR3 spans 16 residues. Looked up from germline, CDR1 is SGHNT and CDR2 is YENEEA. For the CDR3, the DNA is TGTGCCAGCAGCTTAGGGGGGACTAGCGCATCCTATGAGCAGTTCTTC. Translation: CASSLGGTSASYEQFF.

This clone has more than one count but fewer than ten. The chain carries TRBV27 and TRBJ1-6, with unresolved D. V shed 6 bases and J shed 7 bases, with 13 bases lying between them. The germline V gene encodes CDR1 MNHEY and CDR2 SMNVEV (reference sequence). The CDR3 has 14 amino acids. The CDR3 DNA reads TGTGCCAGCAGAGCCGGGAGGCAGAATTCACCCCTCCACTTT. It translates to CASRAGRQNSPLHF.

This clone showed up just a few times. This rearrangement joins TRBV4-2 to TRBJ1-6; no clear D. CDR1 and CDR2 (germline): LGHNA, YNFKEQ. This CDR3 contains 12 residues. Trimming left V 0 bases short and J 18 bases short, with 12 bases between. CDR3 protein: CASSQEEVPTHF. CDR3 nucleotides: TGTGCCAGCAGCCAAGAGGAGGTCCCTACCCACTTT.

This chain joins TRBV5-5 and TRBJ2-7, with D tentatively TRBD1 (6 bases). Trimming took off 3 bases at V and 3 bases at J, with 10 bases between the two ends. Germline V gene sequence: CDR1 SGHKS, CDR2 YYEKEE (reference sequence). The CDR3 loop spans 13 amino acids. CDR3 residues: CASSWTDYYEQYF. CDR3 DNA: TGTGCCAGCAGCTGGACAGATTACTACGAGCAGTACTTC.